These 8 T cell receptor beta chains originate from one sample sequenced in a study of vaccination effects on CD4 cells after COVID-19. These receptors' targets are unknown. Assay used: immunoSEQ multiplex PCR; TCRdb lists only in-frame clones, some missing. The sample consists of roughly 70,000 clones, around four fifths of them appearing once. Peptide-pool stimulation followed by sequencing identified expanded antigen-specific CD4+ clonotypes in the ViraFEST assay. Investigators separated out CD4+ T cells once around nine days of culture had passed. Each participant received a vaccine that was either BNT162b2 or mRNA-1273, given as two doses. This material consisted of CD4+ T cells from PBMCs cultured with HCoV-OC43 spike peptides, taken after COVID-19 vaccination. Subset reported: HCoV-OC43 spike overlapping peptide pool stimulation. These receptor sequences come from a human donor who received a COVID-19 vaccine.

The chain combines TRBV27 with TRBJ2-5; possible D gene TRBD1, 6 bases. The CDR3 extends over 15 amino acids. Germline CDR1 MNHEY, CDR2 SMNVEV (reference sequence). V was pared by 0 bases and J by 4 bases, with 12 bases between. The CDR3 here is CASSLSWQGLETQYF. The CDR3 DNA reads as TGTGCCAGCAGTTTATCGTGGCAGGGGCTAGAGACCCAGTACTTC.

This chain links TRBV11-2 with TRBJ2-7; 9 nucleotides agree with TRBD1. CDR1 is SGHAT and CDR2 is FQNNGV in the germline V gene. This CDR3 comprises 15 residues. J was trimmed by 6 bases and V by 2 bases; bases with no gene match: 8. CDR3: CASSLSPGQGLEQYV. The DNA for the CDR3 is TGTGCCAGCAGCTTATCTCCCGGACAGGGGCTCGAGCAGTACGTC.

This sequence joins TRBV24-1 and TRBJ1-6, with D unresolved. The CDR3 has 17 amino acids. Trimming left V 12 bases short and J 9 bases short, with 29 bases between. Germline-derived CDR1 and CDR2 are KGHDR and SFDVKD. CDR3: CAPNSPFPDVSGSPLHF. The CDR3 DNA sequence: TGTGCCCCCAACTCCCCCTTCCCGGACGTATCGGGTTCACCCCTCCACTTT.

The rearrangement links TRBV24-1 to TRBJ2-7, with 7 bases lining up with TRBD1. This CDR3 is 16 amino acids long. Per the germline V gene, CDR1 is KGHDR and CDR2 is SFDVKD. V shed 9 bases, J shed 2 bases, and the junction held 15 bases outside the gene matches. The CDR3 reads CATHETGPITPYEQYV. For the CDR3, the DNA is TGTGCCACCCATGAGACAGGGCCAATTACTCCCTACGAGCAGTACGTC.

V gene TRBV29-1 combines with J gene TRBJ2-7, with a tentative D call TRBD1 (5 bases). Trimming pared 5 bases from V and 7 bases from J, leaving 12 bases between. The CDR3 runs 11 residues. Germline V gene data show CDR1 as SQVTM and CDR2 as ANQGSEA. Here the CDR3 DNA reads TGCAGCGTTAGCGAAGGGGTAGAGCAGTACGTC. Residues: CSVSEGVEQYV.

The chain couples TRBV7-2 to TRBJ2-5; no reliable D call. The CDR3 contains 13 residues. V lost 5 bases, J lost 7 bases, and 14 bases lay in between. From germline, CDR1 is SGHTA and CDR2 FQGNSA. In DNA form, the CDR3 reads TGTGCCAGCAGCCACCCAGAGAAGGGGACCCAGTACTTC. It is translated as CASSHPEKGTQYF.

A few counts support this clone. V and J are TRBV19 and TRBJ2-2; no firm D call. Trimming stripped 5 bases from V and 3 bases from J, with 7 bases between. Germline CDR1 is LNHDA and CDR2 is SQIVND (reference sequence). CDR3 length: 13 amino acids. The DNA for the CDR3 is TGTGCCAGTAGTTATGAGTACACCGGGGAGCTGTTTTTT. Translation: CASSYEYTGELFF.

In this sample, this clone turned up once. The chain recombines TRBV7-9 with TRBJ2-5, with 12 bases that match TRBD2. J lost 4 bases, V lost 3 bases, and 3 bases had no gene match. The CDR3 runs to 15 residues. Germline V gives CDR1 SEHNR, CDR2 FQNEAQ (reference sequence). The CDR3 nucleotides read TGTGCCAGCAGCTTGACTAGCGGGGGACCAGAGACCCAGTACTTC. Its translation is CASSLTSGGPETQYF.